A single T cell receptor (beta chain) is shown here with its context. These data are taken from a study of shared T cell receptors in the human thymus. Using immunoSEQ multiplex PCR, the repertoire was profiled, and TCRdb retains in-frame clones only, with some absent. The table has more than 300,000 clones, approximately 95% seen once. The CDR3 length is 16 residues. Losses at the gene ends were 1 base for V and 0 bases for J; bases not matched to a gene: 5. The germline CDR1 and CDR2 sequences are SGHRS and YFSETQ. Specimen: thymocytes. This chain links TRBV5-1 with TRBJ2-7; 9 nucleotides agree with TRBD2. The clonotype originates from a human donor. The CDR3 loop reads CASSLTSGYDSYEQYF. CDR3 coding DNA: TGCGCCAGCAGCTTGACTAGCGGGTACGACTCCTACGAGCAGTACTTC.